The 3 T cell receptor beta chains below come from one sample, sequenced in a study of immune heterogeneity within non-small cell lung tumors. Using 32 V and 13 J primers, multiplex PCR amplified TCR beta CDR3. TCRdb analysed the multiplex PCR reads with MiXCR anew, one entry per CDR3 protein. This sample yields thousands of distinct CDR3 sequences, of which about 50% are seen a single time; about 12% belongs to the top ten. Bulk tumor genomic DNA served as template, at around 600 ng per sample. Doctors removed several biopsies from each primary tumor during surgery, keeping them far apart. Patients underwent curative surgery for untreated, newly diagnosed non-small cell lung cancer. Sequencing was done on a sample of lung tumor tissue. All receptors come from a man aged 55 to 70 with non-small cell lung cancer.

This clonotype is medium-sized within its sample. V usage is TRBV9 and J usage is TRBJ2-2, with D perhaps TRBD2 (5 bases). Per the germline V gene, CDR1 is SGDLS and CDR2 is YYNGEE. The CDR3 runs 14 residues. V lost 10 bases, J lost 6 bases, and 19 bases lay in between. The CDR3 sequence: CAGSPLAEPGELFF. DNA of the CDR3: TGTGCCGGGAGTCCCCTGGCGGAGCCCGGGGAGCTGTTTTTT.

This clonotype is deemed medium-sized. The V gene is TRBV5-1, the J gene TRBJ2-5; 14 bases line up with TRBD2. The V gene end was trimmed by 4 bases and the J gene end by 4 bases; junction bases not matched to a gene: 6. Per germline, CDR1 SGHRS and CDR2 YFSETQ. The CDR3 has 16 residues. CDR3 sequence reads: CASSPRLAGGLETQYF. CDR3 DNA sequence: TGCGCCAGCAGCCCCAGACTAGCGGGAGGGCTAGAGACCCAGTACTTC.

In the case of this clonotype: The CDR3 does not close with the conserved phenylalanine or tryptophan, likely indicating a read error. The rearrangement uses TRBV6-2 or TRBV6-3 and TRBJ2-1; 8 bases are shared with TRBD2. The V segment lost 2 bases and the J segment 2 bases; nucleotides outside the gene matches: 2. This CDR3 region has 15 residues. From germline, CDR1 is MNHEY and CDR2 SVGEGT. This CDR3 is CASSYREGAYNEQFS. The CDR3 DNA reads TGTGCCAGCAGTTACCGGGAGGGGGCCTACAATGAGCAGTTCTCC.